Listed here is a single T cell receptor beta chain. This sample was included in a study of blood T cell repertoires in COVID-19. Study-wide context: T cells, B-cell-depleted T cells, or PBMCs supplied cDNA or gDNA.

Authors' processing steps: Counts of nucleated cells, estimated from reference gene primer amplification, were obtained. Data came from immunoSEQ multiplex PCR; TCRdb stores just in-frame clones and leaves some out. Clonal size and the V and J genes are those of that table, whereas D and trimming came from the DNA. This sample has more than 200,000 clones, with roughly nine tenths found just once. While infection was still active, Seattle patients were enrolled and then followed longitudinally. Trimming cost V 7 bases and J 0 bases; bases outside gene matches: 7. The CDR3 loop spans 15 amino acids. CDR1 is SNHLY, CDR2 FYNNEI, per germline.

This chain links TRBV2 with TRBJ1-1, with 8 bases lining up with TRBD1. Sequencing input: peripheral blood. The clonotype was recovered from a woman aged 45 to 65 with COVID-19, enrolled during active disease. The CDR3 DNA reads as TGTGCCAGCAACCCGGACAGGGCCATGAACACTGAAGCTTTCTTT. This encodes CASNPDRAMNTEAFF.